This is a list of T cell receptor beta chains from one sample in a study of cytomegalovirus exposure and HLA in healthy donors. Profiled with immunoSEQ multiplex PCR; TCRdb holds only in-frame clones, not every one. The sample includes some 180,000 clones, around 80% of them seen just once. The specimen sequenced was PBMCs. The receptors were sampled from a man aged 25-45 years in good health and CMV-seronegative. CDR3s leave out the opening cysteine and the closing phenylalanine or tryptophan. A D gene is named only where the DNA matches it firmly. A row's size may be missing; if present it is once, few, many or a size class.

cdr3_aa | j_call | clone_size | v_call | d_call
ASSKRLNTEAF | TRBJ1-1 | - | TRBV13 | -
AFRTSGDNTGELF | TRBJ2-2 | once | TRBV19 | TRBD2
ASSAGLKSPDTQY | TRBJ2-3 | - | TRBV9 | -
ASSENRGPNQPQH | TRBJ1-5 | - | TRBV6-1 | TRBD1
ATSRGTEGTGELF | TRBJ2-2 | - | TRBV15 | -
ASSLVIGELF | TRBJ2-2 | - | TRBV7-2 | -
ASSPSGTGGNEKLF | TRBJ1-4 | - | TRBV4-2 | TRBD1
ASSSGTSGLTYNEQF | TRBJ2-1 | - | TRBV19 | TRBD2
ASSPNRGIGYGYT | TRBJ1-2 | - | TRBV27 | TRBD1
ASSLGVGNEQF | TRBJ2-1 | - | TRBV7-2 | -
ASSPGQGNLAGFYEQY | TRBJ2-7 | - | TRBV18 | TRBD1
ASSSGARASNEKLF | TRBJ1-4 | - | TRBV7-9 | -